Listed below are T cell receptor beta chains from one sample, sequenced in a study of CD4 T cells in relation to SARS-CoV-2 and coronaviruses. For these TCRs, the target antigens are not known. TCRdb keeps only in-frame clones here, not all; method: immunoSEQ multiplex PCR. The sample lists 35,000 to 40,000 clones; more than 70% were seen once. The sample comprised naive CD4+ T cells from PBMCs, cultured in vitro. These receptor sequences come from an adult with COVID-19. Both conserved end residues are part of each CDR3. A D gene is named only where the DNA matches it firmly. Clone size is shown for a subset of rows, as once, few, many or a class of expanded clone.

few TRBD1 TRBJ1-2 TRBV5-1 CASSYDRVGYTF TGCGCCAGCAGCTACGACAGGGTTGGCTACACCTTC
- - TRBJ1-4 TRBV18 CASSPRFRDEKLFF TGTGCCAGCTCACCACGGTTCCGGGACGAAAAACTGTTTTTT
- - TRBJ2-3 TRBV11-3 CASSLDPAGTQYF TGTGCCAGCAGCTTGGACCCCGCCGGTACGCAGTATTTT
few TRBD1 TRBJ2-7 TRBV19 CASSIGQGGEQYF TGTGCCAGTAGTATAGGACAGGGCGGCGAGCAGTACTTC
once - TRBJ1-3 TRBV25-1 CASSTGFSGNTIYF TGTGCCAGCAGTACGGGATTCTCTGGAAACACCATATATTTT
- - TRBJ2-3 TRBV5-1 CASSSDNTDTQYF TGCGCCAGCAGTTCGGACAACACAGATACGCAGTATTTT
- TRBD1 TRBJ2-7 TRBV5-4 CASRRDSYEQYF TGTGCCAGCAGGAGGGACAGTTACGAGCAGTACTTC
- TRBD1 TRBJ1-1 TRBV6-5 CASSSRQGRAFF TGTGCCAGCAGCTCCCGACAGGGTAGAGCTTTCTTT
- - TRBJ1-6 TRBV10-3 CATKPIGSSYNSPLHF TGTGCCACCAAACCCATAGGGAGCTCCTATAATTCACCCCTCCACTTT
- TRBD1 TRBJ1-2 TRBV18 CASSQGQGYSYTF TGTGCCAGCTCACAGGGACAGGGATATAGCTACACCTTC
once TRBD1 TRBJ2-7 TRBV29-1 CSVKGDRGYAYEQYF TGCAGCGTTAAAGGAGACAGGGGCTACGCCTACGAGCAGTACTTC
- - TRBJ2-1 TRBV28 CASSLGTDNEQFF TGTGCCAGCAGTTTGGGGACTGATAATGAGCAGTTCTTC
- - TRBJ2-6 TRBV3-1/TRBV3-2 CASSLSLVTGANVLTF TGTGCCAGCAGCCTCTCGCTAGTCACTGGGGCCAACGTCCTGACTTTC
- TRBD1 TRBJ2-7 TRBV7-2 CASSLVRTGGLRAYEQYF TGTGCCAGCAGCTTAGTACGGACAGGGGGTTTACGCGCCTACGAGCAGTACTTC
- TRBD2 TRBJ2-3 TRBV23-1 CASSQAPGLAGPGGGDTQYF TGCGCCAGCAGTCAGGCTCCGGGACTAGCGGGGCCCGGGGGGGGAGATACGCAGTATTTT
- TRBD1 TRBJ1-6 TRBV5-6 CASSLGTGGLNSPLHF TGTGCCAGCAGCTTGGGGACAGGGGGCCTAAATTCACCCCTCCACTTT
- - TRBJ2-4 TRBV28 CASDSGTLLGKNIQYF TGTGCCAGCGATAGTGGGACCCTCTTAGGCAAAAACATTCAGTACTTC
- TRBD2 TRBJ2-7 TRBV28 CASSLSGSSYEQYF TGTGCCAGCAGTCTTAGCGGGAGCTCCTACGAGCAGTACTTC
- TRBD1 TRBJ1-5 TRBV6-4 CASSDRQQGANQPQHF TGTGCCAGCAGTGATCGGCAACAGGGGGCTAATCAGCCCCAGCATTTT
- - TRBJ2-7 TRBV10-3 CAIRSSGGGDEQYF TGTGCCATCAGGAGTAGCGGCGGCGGGGACGAGCAGTACTTC
- - TRBJ1-5 TRBV27 CASSLSGRVGQPQHF TGTGCCAGCAGTTTATCAGGCAGGGTCGGTCAGCCCCAGCATTTT
- - TRBJ2-5 TRBV7-9 CASSLSAVTQYF TGTGCCAGCAGCTTATCGGCAGTGACCCAGTACTTC
- - TRBJ1-3 TRBV7-2 CASSLASWRGTGNTIYF TGTGCCAGCAGCTTAGCGTCTTGGAGAGGAACTGGAAACACCATATATTTT
- TRBD2 TRBJ2-5 TRBV28 CASSLSGRRETQYF TGTGCCAGCAGTCTAAGCGGGAGACGAGAGACCCAGTACTTC
- - TRBJ1-1 TRBV9 CASSVRSGNTEAFF TGTGCCAGCAGCGTAAGATCAGGGAACACTGAAGCTTTCTTT
- - TRBJ1-3 TRBV28 CASSLGQGRNTIYF TGTGCCAGCAGTTTAGGTCAGGGAAGAAACACCATATATTTT
- - TRBJ2-5 TRBV9 CASSVTSVRETQYF TGTGCCAGCAGCGTAACCAGCGTTCGGGAGACCCAGTACTTC
- - TRBJ1-2 TRBV7-3 CASSLESHYGYTF TGTGCCAGCAGCTTAGAGTCACACTATGGCTACACCTTC
once - TRBJ2-1 TRBV24-1 CATEGRALTLHNEQFF TGTGCCACTGAAGGTCGGGCTCTCACCCTTCACAATGAGCAGTTCTTC
- TRBD2 TRBJ2-3 TRBV4-3 CASSQDGPRAGDGTDTQYF TGCGCCAGCAGCCAAGATGGGCCGAGAGCGGGAGACGGTACAGATACGCAGTATTTT
- - TRBJ1-5 TRBV29-1 CSVGVTADSNQPQHF TGCAGCGTTGGCGTGACTGCCGATAGCAATCAGCCCCAGCATTTT
few - TRBJ1-2 TRBV7-9 CASSLDPGWYGYTF TGTGCCAGCAGCTTAGACCCAGGGTGGTATGGCTACACCTTC
few - TRBJ2-7 TRBV4-2 CASSQGSYEQYF TGTGCCAGCAGCCAAGGGTCCTACGAGCAGTACTTC
once TRBD2 TRBJ2-5 TRBV14 CASSPGLAGTETQYF TGTGCCAGCAGCCCAGGACTAGCGGGAACAGAGACCCAGTACTTC
- - TRBJ2-2 TRBV18 CASSPNILPNTGELFF TGTGCCAGCTCACCGAACATTCTACCGAACACCGGGGAGCTGTTTTTT
- - TRBJ2-1 TRBV24-1 CATSGQDKALDNEQFF TGTGCCACCAGTGGGCAGGACAAGGCCCTGGACAATGAGCAGTTCTTC
- - TRBJ2-7 TRBV28 CASTAGTSYEQYF TGTGCCAGCACCGCCGGTACCTCCTACGAGCAGTACTTC
- - TRBJ2-2 TRBV28 CASSLFVQVAGELFF TGTGCCAGCAGTTTATTTGTCCAGGTGGCCGGGGAGCTGTTTTTT
- - TRBJ2-1 TRBV2 CASSGGLYNEQFF TGTGCCAGCAGCGGGGGACTGTACAATGAGCAGTTCTTC
- TRBD1 TRBJ1-1 TRBV5-5 CASSFGTANTEAFF TGTGCCAGCAGCTTTGGGACAGCGAACACTGAAGCTTTCTTT
few - TRBJ2-7 TRBV10-3 CAIHPGGQGRYEQYF TGTGCCATCCATCCAGGAGGGCAGGGCAGATACGAGCAGTACTTC
- - TRBJ2-7 TRBV7-9 CASSLSGTLNEQYF TGTGCCAGCAGCTTGTCCGGGACATTGAACGAGCAGTACTTC
- TRBD1 TRBJ1-3 TRBV5-1 CASSPGQGSGNTIYF TGCGCCAGCAGCCCGGGACAGGGGTCAGGAAACACCATATATTTT
few - TRBJ2-2 TRBV6-5 CASKIGPANTGELFF TGTGCCAGCAAAATCGGACCGGCGAACACCGGGGAGCTGTTTTTT
- - TRBJ1-3 TRBV14 CASSHVYRVLPGNTIYF TGTGCCAGCAGCCACGTGTACAGGGTGCTCCCTGGAAACACCATATATTTT
- - TRBJ2-1 TRBV12-5 CASGPLVGGEQFF TGTGCTAGTGGTCCGCTTGTTGGGGGTGAGCAGTTCTTC
- TRBD1 TRBJ2-7 TRBV28 CASSYGRGPNEQYF TGTGCCAGCAGTTATGGCAGGGGGCCCAACGAGCAGTACTTC
- - TRBJ2-5 TRBV6-5 CASSYGQEETQYF TGTGCCAGCAGTTACGGGCAGGAAGAGACCCAGTACTTC
once TRBD1 TRBJ2-5 TRBV9 CASSVEGQGVFQYF TGTGCCAGCAGCGTAGAGGGACAGGGGGTTTTTCAGTACTTC
- - TRBJ1-3 TRBV18 CASSPSDSSGNTIYF TGTGCCAGCTCACCGTCGGACAGCTCTGGAAACACCATATATTTT
- - TRBJ2-5 TRBV5-1 CASSSGAGTETQYF TGCGCCAGCAGCTCGGGGGCAGGGACGGAGACCCAGTACTTC
once TRBD1 TRBJ1-6 TRBV11-2 CASSRAGTGLSPLHF TGTGCCAGCAGTCGCGCCGGGACAGGGCTTTCACCCCTCCACTTT
- - TRBJ1-1 TRBV6-2/TRBV6-3 CASSYPGDTEAFF TGTGCCAGCAGTTACCCGGGGGACACTGAAGCTTTCTTT
few TRBD1 TRBJ2-7 TRBV27 CASRGQNGYEQYF TGTGCCAGCAGGGGACAGAATGGCTACGAGCAGTACTTC
- - TRBJ2-2 TRBV18 CASSPPGTTGELFF TGTGCCAGCTCACCGCCCGGGACTACCGGGGAGCTGTTTTTT
- - TRBJ1-5 TRBV6-2/TRBV6-3 CASSRPSHALNQPQHF TGTGCCAGCAGTCGACCATCCCATGCCCTAAATCAGCCCCAGCATTTT
- - TRBJ2-7 TRBV5-4 CASSFGYEQYF TGTGCCAGCAGCTTCGGATACGAGCAGTACTTC
- - TRBJ2-2 TRBV19 CASSTDPSRWTGELFF TGTGCCAGTAGTACCGATCCTTCTAGGTGGACCGGGGAGCTGTTTTTT
once TRBD2 TRBJ2-3 TRBV7-2 CASSNKAGGTDTQYF TGTGCCAGCAGCAACAAAGCGGGAGGAACAGATACGCAGTATTTT
- - TRBJ2-2 TRBV4-1 CASSQDRVGAGTGELFF TGCGCCAGCAGCCAAGATCGGGTGGGGGCGGGCACCGGGGAGCTGTTTTTT